In its sample, the clone carrying this TCR beta chain was seen a few times. Its target is not known. These data originate in a study of human T cells and chemical hapten exposure. Study summary: Largely, small differences in pooled library volume made per-sample TCR yields vary. The study's findings and limits: Donors' alopecia may make their immune response differ from healthy people's. Clustering by CDR3 similarity yielded significantly more large clusters from expanded TCRs than controls.

Time point indicated: pre-sensitization, week 0. Treatment noted: therapeutic diphenylcyclopropenone sensitization with weekly scalp DPC. CDR3 size: 14 residues. Trimming took 4 bases from V and 3 from J; bases not matched to a gene: 1. In germline, CDR1 is KGHDR, CDR2 SFDVKD. Individual cDNA molecules each carried unique molecular identifiers attached by the library. In TCRdb, the RACE reads were re-called with MiXCR into one record per CDR3 protein. The table records more than 250,000 distinct CDR3 sequences, 7.5% to 9% of them present only once. The rearrangement joins TRBV24-1 to TRBJ2-1; 8 nucleotides match TRBD1. The starting material was whole blood, obtained in connection with sensitization to the hapten diphenylcyclopropenone (DPC). This clonotype originated in a middle-aged woman with alopecia areata. Some clones in this sample may be carry-over from other donors' samples. The CDR3 loop reads CATSEDRGYNEQFF. CDR3 bases: TGTGCCACCAGTGAAGACAGGGGCTACAATGAGCAGTTCTTC.